The 2 T cell receptor beta chains below all came from one sample that was sequenced in a study of cytomegalovirus exposure and HLA in healthy donors. The method was immunoSEQ multiplex PCR; TCRdb's version includes in-frame clones alone and lacks a portion of them. The data contain approximately 120,000 clones, 88% of them singletons. Sequencing was performed on PBMCs. The receptors stem from a young woman in good health and CMV-seronegative.

The chain employs TRBV7-2 and TRBJ1-5, with 10 bases matching TRBD1. Germline V lookup: CDR1 SGHTA, CDR2 FQGNSA. Unmatched junction bases numbered 9, after V lost 3 bases and J lost 7 bases. The CDR3 runs to 16 residues. Here the CDR3 DNA reads TGTGCCAGCAGCTTTGGGAAGGACAGGGGGGTCCAGCCCCAGCATTTT. It codes for CASSFGKDRGVQPQHF.

The sample holds one count of this clone. The chain combines TRBV7-8 with TRBJ2-5; 8 bases fit TRBD1. Per germline, CDR1 SGHVS and CDR2 FQNEAQ. The CDR3 is made up of 16 amino acids. V gave up 7 bases and J gave up 7 bases; unmatched junction bases: 17. CDR3 residues: CASTTAGSGGRVTQYF. CDR3 DNA: TGTGCCAGCACGACAGCGGGTTCAGGGGGCCGTGTGACCCAGTACTTC.